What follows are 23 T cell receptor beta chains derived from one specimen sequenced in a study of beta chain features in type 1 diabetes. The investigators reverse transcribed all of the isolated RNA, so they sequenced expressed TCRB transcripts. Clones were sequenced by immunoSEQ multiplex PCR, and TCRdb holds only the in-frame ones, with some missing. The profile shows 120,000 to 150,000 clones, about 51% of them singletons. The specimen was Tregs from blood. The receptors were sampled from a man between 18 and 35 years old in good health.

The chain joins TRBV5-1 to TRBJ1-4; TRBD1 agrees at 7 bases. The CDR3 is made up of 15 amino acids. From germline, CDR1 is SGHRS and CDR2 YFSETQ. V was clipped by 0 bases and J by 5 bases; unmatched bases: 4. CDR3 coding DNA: TGCGCCAGCAGCTTGGGGGACAGAGAAAATGAAAAACTGTTTTTT. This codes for CASSLGDRENEKLFF.

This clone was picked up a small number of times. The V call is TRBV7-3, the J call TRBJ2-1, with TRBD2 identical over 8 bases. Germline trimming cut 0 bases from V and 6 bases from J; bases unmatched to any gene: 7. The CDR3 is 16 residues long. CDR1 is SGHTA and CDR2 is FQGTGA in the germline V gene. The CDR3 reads CASSLTAGLGTNEQFF. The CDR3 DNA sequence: TGTGCCAGCAGCTTAACGGCGGGACTAGGTACCAATGAGCAGTTCTTC.

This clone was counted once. The CDR3 nucleotides read TGTGCCAGCAGCTCCCCCCCTGGGGCCAACGTCCTGACTTTC. Its protein product is CASSSPPGANVLTF. J is TRBJ2-6 and V is TRBV6-5; no firm D call. V dropped 6 bases and J dropped 2 bases, with 8 bases sitting between them. The germline CDR1 and CDR2 sequences are MNHEY and SVGAGI. CDR3 length: 14 residues.

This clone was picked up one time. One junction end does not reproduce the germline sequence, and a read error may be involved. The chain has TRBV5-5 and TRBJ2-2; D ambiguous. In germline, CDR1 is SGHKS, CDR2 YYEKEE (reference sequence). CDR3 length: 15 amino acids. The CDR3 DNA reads TGTGCCAGCAGCTCACCGCCCAGAAACACCGAGGAGCTGTTTTTT. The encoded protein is CASSSPPRNTEELFF.

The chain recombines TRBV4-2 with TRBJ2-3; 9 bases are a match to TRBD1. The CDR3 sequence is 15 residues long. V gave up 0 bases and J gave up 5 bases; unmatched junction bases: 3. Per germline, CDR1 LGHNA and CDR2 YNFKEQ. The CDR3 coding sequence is TGTGCCAGCAGCCAAGATCTGACAGGGGGAGATACGCAGTATTTT. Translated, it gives CASSQDLTGGDTQYF.

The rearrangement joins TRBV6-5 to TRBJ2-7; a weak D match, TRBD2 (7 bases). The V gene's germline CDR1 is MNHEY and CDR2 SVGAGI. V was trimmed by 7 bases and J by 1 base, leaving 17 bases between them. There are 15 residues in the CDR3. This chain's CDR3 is CASTSRGGISYEQYF. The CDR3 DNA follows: TGTGCCAGCACCTCGAGGGGGGGAATTTCCTACGAGCAGTACTTC.

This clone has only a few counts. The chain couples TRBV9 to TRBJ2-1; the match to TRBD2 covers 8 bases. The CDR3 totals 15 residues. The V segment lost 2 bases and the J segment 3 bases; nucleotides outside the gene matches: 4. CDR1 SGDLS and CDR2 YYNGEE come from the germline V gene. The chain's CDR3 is CASSVSGRGYNEQFF. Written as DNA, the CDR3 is TGTGCCAGCAGCGTGAGCGGGAGAGGCTACAATGAGCAGTTCTTC.

The CDR3 coding sequence is TGTGCCAGCAGCCCAGCAGGGCTAGCGGAAGAGACCCAGTACTTC. It specifies CASSPAGLAEETQYF. V is TRBV7-2 and J is TRBJ2-5; 7 nucleotides agree with TRBD2. The trim removed 5 bases at V and 3 bases at J, leaving 9 bases unmatched. This CDR3 is built from 15 residues. In germline, CDR1 is SGHTA, CDR2 FQGNSA.

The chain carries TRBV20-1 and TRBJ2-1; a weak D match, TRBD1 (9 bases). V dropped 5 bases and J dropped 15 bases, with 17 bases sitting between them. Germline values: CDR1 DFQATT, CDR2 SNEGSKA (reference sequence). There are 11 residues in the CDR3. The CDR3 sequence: CSARGGTGRFF. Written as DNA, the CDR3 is TGCAGTGCTCGGGGGGGGACAGGGCGGTTCTTC.

CDR3 loop: CASSPGTAGNTIYF. CDR3 bases: TGTGCCAGCAGCCCCGGGACAGCTGGAAACACCATATATTTT. The J gene is TRBJ1-3, the V gene TRBV7-9; 7 bases align to TRBD1. This CDR3 contains 14 residues. The V gene's germline CDR1 is SEHNR and CDR2 FQNEAQ (reference sequence). The V segment lost 5 bases and the J segment 2 bases; nucleotides outside the gene matches: 3.

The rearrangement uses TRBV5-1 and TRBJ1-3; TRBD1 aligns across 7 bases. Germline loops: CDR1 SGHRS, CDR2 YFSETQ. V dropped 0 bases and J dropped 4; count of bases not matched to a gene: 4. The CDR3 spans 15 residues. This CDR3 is CASSLGTGSGNTIYF. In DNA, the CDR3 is TGCGCCAGCAGCTTGGGGACAGGCTCGGGAAACACCATATATTTT.

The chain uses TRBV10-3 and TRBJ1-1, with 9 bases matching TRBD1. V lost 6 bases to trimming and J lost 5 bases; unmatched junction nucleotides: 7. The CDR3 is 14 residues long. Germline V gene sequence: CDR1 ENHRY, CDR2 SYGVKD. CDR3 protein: CAIRLTGGSTEAFF. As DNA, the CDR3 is TGTGCCATCAGATTGACAGGGGGGAGTACTGAAGCTTTCTTT.

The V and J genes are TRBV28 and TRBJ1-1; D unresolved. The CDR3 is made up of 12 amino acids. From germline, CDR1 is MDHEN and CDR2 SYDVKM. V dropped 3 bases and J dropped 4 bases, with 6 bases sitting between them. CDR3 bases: TGTGCCAGCAGTTTCGTCCGCACTGAAGCTTTCTTT. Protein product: CASSFVRTEAFF.

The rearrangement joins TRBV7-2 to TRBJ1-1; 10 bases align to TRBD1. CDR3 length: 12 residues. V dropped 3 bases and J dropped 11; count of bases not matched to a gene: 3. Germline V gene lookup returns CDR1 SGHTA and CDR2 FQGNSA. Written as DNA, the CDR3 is TGTGCCAGCAGCTTGCCGGGACAGGGGGCTTTCTTT. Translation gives CASSLPGQGAFF.

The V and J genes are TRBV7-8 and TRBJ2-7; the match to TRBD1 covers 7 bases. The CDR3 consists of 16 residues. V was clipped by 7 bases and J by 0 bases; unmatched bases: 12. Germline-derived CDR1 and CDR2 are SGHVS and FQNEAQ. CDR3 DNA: TGTGCCAGCAACCCGTGGACAGGCCCGAGCTCCTACGAGCAGTACTTC. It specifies CASNPWTGPSSYEQYF.

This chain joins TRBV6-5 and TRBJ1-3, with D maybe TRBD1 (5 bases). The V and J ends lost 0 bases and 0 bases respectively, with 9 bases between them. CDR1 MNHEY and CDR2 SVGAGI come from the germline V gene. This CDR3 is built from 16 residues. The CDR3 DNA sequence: TGTGCCAGCAGTTACTCGGCGGGGCTCTCTGGAAACACCATATATTTT. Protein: CASSYSAGLSGNTIYF.

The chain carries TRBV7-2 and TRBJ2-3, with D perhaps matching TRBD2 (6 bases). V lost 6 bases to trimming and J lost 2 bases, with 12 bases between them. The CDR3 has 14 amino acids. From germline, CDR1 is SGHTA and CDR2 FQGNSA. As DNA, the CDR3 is TGTGCCAGCAGACTAACGGGAGCCACAGATACGCAGTATTTT. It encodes CASRLTGATDTQYF.

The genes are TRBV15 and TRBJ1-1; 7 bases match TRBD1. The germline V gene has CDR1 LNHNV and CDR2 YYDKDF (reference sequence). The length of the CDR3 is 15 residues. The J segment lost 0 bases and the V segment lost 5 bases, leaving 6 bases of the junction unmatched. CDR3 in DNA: TGTGCCACCAGCGGAACCGGGACAGTGAACACTGAAGCTTTCTTT. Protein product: CATSGTGTVNTEAFF.

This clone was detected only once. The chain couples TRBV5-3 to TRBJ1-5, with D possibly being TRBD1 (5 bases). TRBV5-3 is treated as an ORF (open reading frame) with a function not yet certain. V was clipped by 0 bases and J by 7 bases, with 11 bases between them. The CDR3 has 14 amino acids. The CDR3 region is CARSLEGGDQPQHF. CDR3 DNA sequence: TGTGCCAGAAGCTTGGAGGGCGGGGACCAGCCCCAGCATTTT.

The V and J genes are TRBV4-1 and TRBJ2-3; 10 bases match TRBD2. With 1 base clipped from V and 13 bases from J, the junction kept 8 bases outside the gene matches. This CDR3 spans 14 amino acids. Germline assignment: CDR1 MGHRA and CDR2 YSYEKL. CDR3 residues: CASSQVLAGAREYF. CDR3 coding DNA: TGCGCCAGCAGCCAAGTTCTAGCGGGGGCCAGGGAGTATTTT.

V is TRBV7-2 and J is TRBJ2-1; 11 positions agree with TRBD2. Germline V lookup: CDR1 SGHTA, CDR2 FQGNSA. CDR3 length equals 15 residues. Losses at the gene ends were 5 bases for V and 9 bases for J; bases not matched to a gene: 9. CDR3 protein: CASSATSGSLGEQFF. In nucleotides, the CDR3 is TGTGCCAGCAGCGCAACTAGCGGGAGCCTGGGTGAGCAGTTCTTC. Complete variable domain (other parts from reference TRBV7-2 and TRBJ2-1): GAGVSQSPSNKVTEKGKDVELRCDPISGHTALYWYRQSLGQGLEFLIYFQGNSAPDKSGLPSDRFSAERTGGSVSTLTIQRTQQEDSAVYLCASSATSGSLGEQFFGPGTRLTVL.

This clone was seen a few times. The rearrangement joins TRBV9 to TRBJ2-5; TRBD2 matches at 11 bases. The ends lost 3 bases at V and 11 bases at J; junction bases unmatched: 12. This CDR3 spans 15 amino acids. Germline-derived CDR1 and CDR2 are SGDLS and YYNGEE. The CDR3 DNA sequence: TGTGCCAGCAGCGCCCAACTAGCGGGAGTACGGGAGCAGTACTTC. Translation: CASSAQLAGVREQYF. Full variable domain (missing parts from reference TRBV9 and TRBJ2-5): DSGVTQTPKHLITATGQRVTLRCSPRSGDLSVYWYQQSLDQGLQFLIQYYNGEERAKGNILERFSAQQFPDLHSELNLSSLELGDSALYFCASSAQLAGVREQYFGPGTRLLVL.

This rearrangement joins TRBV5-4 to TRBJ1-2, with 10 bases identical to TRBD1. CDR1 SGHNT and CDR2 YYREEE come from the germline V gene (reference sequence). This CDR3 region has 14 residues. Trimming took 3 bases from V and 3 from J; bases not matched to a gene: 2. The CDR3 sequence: CASSSGQGYYGYTF. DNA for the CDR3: TGTGCCAGCAGCTCGGGACAGGGGTACTATGGCTACACCTTC. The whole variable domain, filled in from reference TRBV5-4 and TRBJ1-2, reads ETGVTQSPTHLIKTRGQQVTLRCSSQSGHNTVSWYQQALGQGPQFIFQYYREEENGRGNFPPRFSGLQFPNYSSELNVNALELDDSALYLCASSSGQGYYGYTFGSGTRLTVV.